This TCR beta chain was identified in a study of T-cell memory formation after mild COVID-19. TCRdb reanalysed the 5' RACE reads using MiXCR and keeps one entry per CDR3 protein. The top ten hold roughly 14% of the sample, which has about 140,000 distinct CDR3 sequences, about 14% seen once. The CDR3 spans 11 residues. V was shortened by 3 bases and J by 4 bases, with 5 bases between the two germline ends. Germline CDR1 SGHRS, CDR2 YFSETQ. The clonotype comes from an adult woman who had mild COVID-19 (a few samples of this study predate the infection). Cell type and time point are not known. What was sequenced was PBMCs or a T cell subset sorted from them (not recorded which). The chain is built from TRBV5-1 and TRBJ2-7; no reliable D call. The DNA for the CDR3 is TGCGCCAGCAGCTACAAGTACGAGCAGTACTTC. Protein: CASSYKYEQYF.